Below, 2 T cell receptor beta chains from the same sample are listed, as sequenced in a study of blood T cell repertoires in COVID-19. Assay: immunoSEQ multiplex PCR; the TCRdb copy retains only in-frame clones and omits some. The table records roughly 48,000 clones, 77% of them present only once. The sequenced sample was peripheral blood. These receptors were collected from a human donor with active or convalescent COVID-19. The donor label of this sample is uncertain.

This clone has a handful of counts. This chain connects TRBV6-5 to TRBJ1-2; D is unresolved. Between the trimmed V and J ends, which lost 0 bases and 3 bases, there was a span of 5 bases. This CDR3 contains 13 residues. CDR1 MNHEY and CDR2 SVGAGI come from the germline V gene. This CDR3 reads CASSYSAHYGYTF. The CDR3 DNA reads as TGTGCCAGCAGTTACTCGGCCCACTATGGCTACACCTTC.

The J gene is TRBJ1-1, the V gene TRBV13; D might be TRBD1 (6 bases). Per germline, CDR1 PRHDT and CDR2 FYEKMQ (reference sequence). The CDR3 length is 15 residues. The V end lost 5 bases, the J end lost 1 base, and 14 bases lay between the germline ends. DNA of the CDR3: TGTGCCAGCAGCCAGTCAGGGGTTCAGAACACTGAAGCTTTCTTT. As protein: CASSQSGVQNTEAFF.